This TCR beta chain stems from a study of cytomegalovirus exposure and HLA in healthy donors. V lost 6 bases and J lost 4, with 13 bases in between. Looked up from germline, CDR1 is SGHVS and CDR2 is FQNEAQ. This CDR3 region has 14 residues. General study results and limits: Donor immune exposure was known only as CMV serostatus. High specificity and sensitivity for cytomegalovirus status were reported for the classifier. Association of 15,000 to 20,000 TCR beta sequences with HLA alleles was found at 0.05 false discovery rate in a later analysis.

Of note for this clone: Its specificity is not known.

Primers for the PCR totalled 60 Vbeta and 13 Jbeta. The repertoire was sequenced with immunoSEQ multiplex PCR; TCRdb's copy has only in-frame clones and lacks some. Counted here are about 200,000 clones, approximately 80% occurring once; the ten biggest clones make up 1.7%. The chain is built from TRBV7-8 and TRBJ2-1; a possible D gene is TRBD2 (5 bases). This TCR derives from a man aged 45-60 years in good health and CMV-seronegative. Sequencing was done on a sample of PBMCs. CDR3 amino acids: CASSEGVLYNEQFF. CDR3 coding DNA: TGTGCCAGCAGTGAGGGAGTTCTTTACAATGAGCAGTTCTTC.